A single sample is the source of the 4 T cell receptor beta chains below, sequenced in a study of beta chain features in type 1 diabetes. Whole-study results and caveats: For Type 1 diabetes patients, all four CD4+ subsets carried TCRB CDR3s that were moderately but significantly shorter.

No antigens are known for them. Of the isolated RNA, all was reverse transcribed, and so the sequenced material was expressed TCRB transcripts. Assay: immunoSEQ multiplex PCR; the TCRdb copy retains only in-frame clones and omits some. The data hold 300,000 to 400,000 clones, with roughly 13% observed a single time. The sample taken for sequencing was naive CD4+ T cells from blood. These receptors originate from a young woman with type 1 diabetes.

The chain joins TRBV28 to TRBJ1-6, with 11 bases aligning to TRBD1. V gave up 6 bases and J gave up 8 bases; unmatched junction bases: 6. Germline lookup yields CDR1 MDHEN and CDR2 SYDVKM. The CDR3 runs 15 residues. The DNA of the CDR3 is TGTGCCAGCAGCGCCGGGACAGGGGGAGATTCACCCCTCCACTTT. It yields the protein CASSAGTGGDSPLHF.

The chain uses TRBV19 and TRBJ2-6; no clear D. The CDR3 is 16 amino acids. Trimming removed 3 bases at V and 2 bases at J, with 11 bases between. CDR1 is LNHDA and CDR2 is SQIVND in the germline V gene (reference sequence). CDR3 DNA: TGTGCCAGTAGTATTGGTCCACAAACTGGGGCCAACGTCCTGACTTTC. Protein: CASSIGPQTGANVLTF.

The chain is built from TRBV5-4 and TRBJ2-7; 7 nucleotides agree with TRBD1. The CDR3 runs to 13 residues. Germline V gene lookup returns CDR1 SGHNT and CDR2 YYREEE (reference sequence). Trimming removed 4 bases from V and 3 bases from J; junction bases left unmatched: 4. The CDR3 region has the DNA TGTGCCAGCAGCATGGGACAGCTCTACGAGCAGTACTTC. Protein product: CASSMGQLYEQYF.

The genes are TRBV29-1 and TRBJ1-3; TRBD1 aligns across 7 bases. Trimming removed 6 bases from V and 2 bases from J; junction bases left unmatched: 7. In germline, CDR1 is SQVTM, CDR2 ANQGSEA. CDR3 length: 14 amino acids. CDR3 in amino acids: CSVRGSSAGNTIYF. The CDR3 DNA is TGCAGCGTCAGGGGGTCTTCAGCTGGAAACACCATATATTTT.